A single sample is the source of the 24 T cell receptor beta chains below, sequenced in a study of cytomegalovirus exposure and HLA in healthy donors. PCR was performed using 60 Vbeta and 13 Jbeta primers. Assay used: immunoSEQ multiplex PCR; TCRdb lists only in-frame clones, some missing. Found here are about 120,000 clones, 75% to 90% of them singletons; the top ten hold more than 1.5%. The sample taken for sequencing was PBMCs. The receptors originated from a man aged 35-49 years in good health and CMV-seronegative.

The chain has TRBV5-4 and TRBJ1-1; 11 bases map to TRBD1. The J segment lost 0 bases and the V segment lost 4 bases, leaving 8 bases of the junction unmatched. CDR3 length: 17 residues. In germline, CDR1 is SGHNT, CDR2 YYREEE (reference sequence). This CDR3 reads CASSPRGQGEMNTEAFF. The CDR3 bases are TGTGCCAGCAGCCCCCGGGGACAGGGGGAGATGAACACTGAAGCTTTCTTT.

The chain joins TRBV30 to TRBJ2-3; no definite D call. Trimming removed 2 bases from V and 1 base from J, with 7 bases in between. CDR1 and CDR2 (germline): GTSNPN, SVGIG (reference sequence). The CDR3 sequence is 13 residues long. The CDR3 spells CAWSTQGTDTQYF. CDR3 in DNA: TGTGCCTGGAGTACTCAAGGCACAGATACGCAGTATTTT.

The chain employs TRBV6-5 and TRBJ1-2; 9 nucleotides agree with TRBD1. Germline V gene data show CDR1 as MNHEY and CDR2 as SVGAGI. V was clipped by 4 bases and J by 8 bases; unmatched bases: 8. This CDR3 is built from 14 residues. The DNA of the CDR3 is TGTGCCAGCAGTTCCGAGGGACAGGGTAAAGGCTACACCTTC. It codes for CASSSEGQGKGYTF.

This clone was seen more than once but under ten times. CDR3 sequence reads: CASSFYGQGAHNEQFF. The CDR3, as DNA: TGTGCCAGCAGTTTTTACGGACAGGGAGCCCACAATGAGCAGTTCTTC. The chain links TRBV6-5 to TRBJ2-1; 8 nucleotides match TRBD1. This CDR3 is built from 16 residues. Germline V lookup: CDR1 MNHEY, CDR2 SVGAGI. The V segment lost 4 bases and the J segment 5 bases; nucleotides outside the gene matches: 10.

This chain links TRBV7-2 with TRBJ1-4, with a tentative D call TRBD1 (6 bases). The germline CDR1 and CDR2 sequences are SGHTA and FQGNSA. Trimming took off 2 bases at V and 3 bases at J, with 13 bases between the two ends. The CDR3 totals 16 residues. CDR3 nucleotide sequence: TGTGCCAGCAGCTTACGAACAGGGTTGCCTAATGAAAAACTGTTTTTT. This translates into CASSLRTGLPNEKLFF.

There are a few counts of this clone. The genes are TRBV29-1 and TRBJ2-2; 7 bases line up with TRBD2. The CDR3 is 12 amino acids. Germline-derived CDR1 and CDR2 are SQVTM and ANQGSEA. J was trimmed by 6 bases and V by 3 bases; bases with no gene match: 1. The CDR3 region has the DNA TGCAGCGTTGACGCGGGAGCCGGGGAGCTGTTTTTT. Its protein is CSVDAGAGELFF.

This chain uses TRBV5-1 with TRBJ1-1, with 8 bases that match TRBD1. The CDR3 has 13 residues. Germline-derived CDR1 and CDR2 are SGHRS and YFSETQ. Germline trimming cut 1 base from V and 5 bases from J; bases unmatched to any gene: 1. CDR3 DNA: TGCGCCAGCAGCTTGACAGGGGGAACTGAAGCTTTCTTT. Its translation is CASSLTGGTEAFF.

The chain recombines TRBV2 with TRBJ1-1, with a tentative D call TRBD1 (6 bases). CDR3 size: 17 residues. The germline CDR1 and CDR2 sequences are SNHLY and FYNNEI. Trimming left V 7 bases short and J 0 bases short, with 21 bases between. CDR3 nucleotides: TGTGCCAGCACTAGGACAGTAGGGATAGTCATGAACACTGAAGCTTTCTTT. It yields the protein CASTRTVGIVMNTEAFF.

This clone appeared a single time. V gene TRBV19 combines with J gene TRBJ1-5, with 8 bases identical to TRBD1. V lost 6 bases, J lost 4 bases, and 8 bases stayed unmatched. The CDR3 covers 15 residues. CDR1 is LNHDA and CDR2 is SQIVND in the germline V gene (reference sequence). The CDR3 sequence: CASRADRGGNQPQHF. CDR3 DNA: TGTGCCAGTAGGGCCGACAGGGGAGGGAATCAGCCCCAGCATTTT.

CDR3 residues: CASSLFPGQGEEAYNSPLHF. In nucleotides, the CDR3 is TGTGCCAGCAGCTTATTTCCAGGACAGGGGGAAGAGGCCTATAATTCACCCCTCCACTTT. V usage is TRBV7-6 and J usage is TRBJ1-6; 10 nucleotides align to TRBD1. Germline V CDR1 and CDR2: SGHVS, FNYEAQ. This CDR3 has 20 residues. With V trimmed by 2 bases and J by 2 bases, 12 bases remained unmatched.

This clone appeared once. The chain couples TRBV28 to TRBJ2-1; D is possibly TRBD1 (5 bases). The CDR3 contains 15 residues. CDR1 is MDHEN and CDR2 is SYDVKM in the germline V gene. Trimming took 1 base from V and 5 from J, leaving 12 bases between them. In DNA, the CDR3 is TGTGCCAGCAGTTTATCCGATAAGGGGAACAATGAGCAGTTCTTC. This sequence encodes CASSLSDKGNNEQFF.

This clone came up once. V and J are TRBV5-6 and TRBJ1-1; D not certain. Trimming took off 4 bases at V and 1 base at J, with 14 bases between the two ends. The CDR3 length is 15 residues. In germline, CDR1 is SGHDT, CDR2 YYEEEE. The CDR3 region is CASSLFGDWNTEAFF. The CDR3 DNA sequence: TGTGCCAGCAGCCTTTTTGGAGACTGGAACACTGAAGCTTTCTTT.

The V gene is TRBV5-6, the J gene TRBJ2-7, with D tentatively TRBD1 (6 bases). Trimming removed 4 bases at V and 3 bases at J, with 11 bases between. The CDR3 has 13 residues. CDR1 is SGHDT and CDR2 is YYEEEE in the germline V gene. The DNA of the CDR3 is TGTGCCAGCAGCAGAGACAGGAACTACGAGCAGTACTTC. Translated, it gives CASSRDRNYEQYF.

The V call is TRBV5-1, the J call TRBJ2-3; the D is unclear. The V gene's germline CDR1 is SGHRS and CDR2 YFSETQ. The CDR3 sequence is 14 residues long. V lost 0 bases, J lost 3 bases, and 8 bases lay in between. The CDR3 sequence is CASSLDRATDTQYF. Written as DNA, the CDR3 is TGCGCCAGCAGCTTGGACAGAGCTACAGATACGCAGTATTTT.

The CDR3 DNA sequence: TGTGCCAGCAGACACAACACTGAAGCTTTCTTT. Residues: CASRHNTEAFF. The chain is built from TRBV5-8 and TRBJ1-1; the D is unclear. Trimming took off 5 bases at V and 2 bases at J, with 4 bases between the two ends. Looked up from germline, CDR1 is SGHTS and CDR2 is YDEGEE. This CDR3 contains 11 residues.

The rearrangement joins TRBV7-2 to TRBJ2-7; 7 nucleotides align to TRBD1. Germline values: CDR1 SGHTA, CDR2 FQGNSA. J lost 2 bases, V lost 3 bases, and 7 bases had no gene match. This CDR3 is 15 amino acids long. CDR3: CASSFTPGQTYEQYF. CDR3 sequence (DNA): TGTGCCAGCAGCTTCACTCCGGGACAGACCTACGAGCAGTACTTC. Combining the CDR3 with reference TRBV7-2 and TRBJ2-7 gives the whole variable domain GAGVSQSPSNKVTEKGKDVELRCDPISGHTALYWYRQSLGQGLEFLIYFQGNSAPDKSGLPSDRFSAERTGGSVSTLTIQRTQQEDSAVYLCASSFTPGQTYEQYFGPGTRLTVT.

The CDR3 loop reads CASSRPTGGDSPLHF. DNA of the CDR3: TGTGCCAGCAGCCGCCCGACAGGGGGGGATTCACCCCTCCACTTT. V is TRBV7-9 and J is TRBJ1-6, with 9 positions matching TRBD1. This CDR3 spans 15 amino acids. In germline, CDR1 is SEHNR, CDR2 FQNEAQ (reference sequence). V lost 5 bases, J lost 8 bases, and 7 bases stayed unmatched. Based on the CDR3 plus reference TRBV7-9 and TRBJ1-6, the full variable domain is DTGVSQNPRHKITKRGQNVTFRCDPISEHNRLYWYRQTLGQGPEFLTYFQNEAQLEKSRLLSDRFSAERPKGSFSTLEIQRTEQGDSAMYLCASSRPTGGDSPLHFGNGTRLTVT.

The V call is TRBV28, the J call TRBJ1-3; the match to TRBD1 covers 7 bases. Per the germline V gene, CDR1 is MDHEN and CDR2 is SYDVKM. V trimming: 5 bases; J trimming: 4 bases; junction bases outside the gene matches: 5. CDR3 length equals 14 residues. CDR3 in DNA: TGTGCCAGCAGTCCCGGGACAGTCGGAAACACCATATATTTT. Translating it yields CASSPGTVGNTIYF.

This clone was seen more than once but under ten times. The V gene is TRBV7-2, the J gene TRBJ2-7; D call uncertain. Germline V gives CDR1 SGHTA, CDR2 FQGNSA. The CDR3 loop spans 12 amino acids. Deletions cut 5 bases from V and 0 bases from J, with 5 bases between. CDR3 residues: CASSPSSYEQYF. In DNA form, the CDR3 reads TGTGCCAGCAGCCCGAGCTCCTACGAGCAGTACTTC.

The J gene is TRBJ1-2, the V gene TRBV6-5; TRBD1 matches at 9 bases. The J segment lost 4 bases and the V segment lost 6 bases, leaving 3 bases of the junction unmatched. The germline gives CDR1 MNHEY, CDR2 SVGAGI. This CDR3 is built from 13 residues. The CDR3 sequence: CASSPTGGYGYTF. CDR3 nucleotides: TGTGCCAGCAGCCCGACAGGGGGCTATGGCTACACCTTC.

V and J are TRBV29-1 and TRBJ1-2, with D possibly TRBD1 on 5 matching bases. The V gene lost 4 bases and the J gene lost 8 bases, with 11 bases spanning the gap. CDR3 length: 11 amino acids. Per germline, CDR1 SQVTM and CDR2 ANQGSEA. The CDR3 DNA reads TGCAGCGTTGGCCAGGGATACGGCTACACCTTC. It is translated as CSVGQGYGYTF.

The chain joins TRBV2 to TRBJ2-5; 7 positions match TRBD1. V lost 5 bases, J lost 5 bases, and 2 bases stayed unmatched. This CDR3 is 12 amino acids long. The germline V gene has CDR1 SNHLY and CDR2 FYNNEI. CDR3 sequence reads: CASSNRGETQYF. The CDR3 coding sequence is TGTGCCAGCAGTAACAGGGGTGAGACCCAGTACTTC.

This chain links TRBV28 with TRBJ1-1, with 7 bases that match TRBD1. The germline CDR1 and CDR2 sequences are MDHEN and SYDVKM. V lost 5 bases and J lost 4; bases outside the gene matches: 10. The CDR3 loop spans 15 amino acids. CDR3 in DNA: TGTGCCAGCAGTATATACAGGGGTAGGGGCACTGAAGCTTTCTTT. Its translation: CASSIYRGRGTEAFF.

The rearrangement links TRBV6-5 to TRBJ2-5; 8 bases fit TRBD1. The germline gives CDR1 MNHEY, CDR2 SVGAGI. The CDR3 length is 13 residues. After removal of 5 bases from V and 3 bases from J, the junction contained 2 bases not matched to a gene. The CDR3 loop reads CASSVDREETQYF. DNA for the CDR3: TGTGCCAGCAGTGTGGACAGGGAAGAGACCCAGTACTTC.